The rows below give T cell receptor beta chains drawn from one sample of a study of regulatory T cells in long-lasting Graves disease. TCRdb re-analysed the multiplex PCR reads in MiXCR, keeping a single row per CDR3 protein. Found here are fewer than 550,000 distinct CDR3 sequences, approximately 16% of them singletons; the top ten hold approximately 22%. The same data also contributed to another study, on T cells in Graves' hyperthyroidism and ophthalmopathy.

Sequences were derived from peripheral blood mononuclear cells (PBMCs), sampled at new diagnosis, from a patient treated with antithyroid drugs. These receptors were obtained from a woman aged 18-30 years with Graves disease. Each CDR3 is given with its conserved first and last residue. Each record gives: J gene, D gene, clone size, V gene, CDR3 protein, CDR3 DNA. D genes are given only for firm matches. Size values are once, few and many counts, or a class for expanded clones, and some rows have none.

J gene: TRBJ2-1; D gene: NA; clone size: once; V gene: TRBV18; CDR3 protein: CASSPDPKLYNEQFF; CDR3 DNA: TGTGCCAGCTCACCTGACCCTAAGCTTTACAATGAGCAGTTCTTC
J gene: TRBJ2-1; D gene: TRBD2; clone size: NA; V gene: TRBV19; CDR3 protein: CASKGAGGPDNEQFF; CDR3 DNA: TGTGCCAGTAAGGGGGCGGGAGGGCCCGACAATGAGCAGTTCTTC
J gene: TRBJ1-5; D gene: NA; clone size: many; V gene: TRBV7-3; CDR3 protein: CASSTGAGQPQHF; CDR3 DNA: TGTGCCAGCAGCACTGGGGCTGGACAGCCCCAGCATTTT
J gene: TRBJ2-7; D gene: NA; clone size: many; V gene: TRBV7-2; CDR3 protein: CASSLGTGLEQYF; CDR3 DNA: TGTGCCAGCAGCTTAGGTACAGGTCTCGAGCAGTACTTC
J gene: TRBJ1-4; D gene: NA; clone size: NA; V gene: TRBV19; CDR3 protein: CASSMAGVEKLFF; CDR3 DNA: TGTGCCAGTAGTATGGCAGGGGTTGAAAAACTGTTTTTT
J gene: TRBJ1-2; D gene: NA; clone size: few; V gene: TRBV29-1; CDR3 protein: CSVEVEGHTGYTF; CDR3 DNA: TGCAGCGTTGAAGTGGAGGGGCATACGGGCTACACCTTC
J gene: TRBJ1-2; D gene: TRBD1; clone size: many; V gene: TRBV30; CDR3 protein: CAWTTGDGGYTF; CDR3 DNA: TGTGCCTGGACTACAGGGGATGGCGGCTACACCTTC
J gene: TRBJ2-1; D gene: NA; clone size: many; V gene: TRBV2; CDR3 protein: CASSEADEQFF; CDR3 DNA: TGTGCCAGCAGTGAAGCAGATGAGCAGTTCTTC
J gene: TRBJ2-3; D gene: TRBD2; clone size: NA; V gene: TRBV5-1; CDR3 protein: CASIDTPGLAASTDTQYF; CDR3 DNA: TGCGCCAGCATTGATACTCCGGGACTAGCGGCTAGCACAGATACGCAGTATTTT
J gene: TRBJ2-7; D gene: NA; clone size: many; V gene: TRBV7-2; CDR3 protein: CASNLMERAYEQYF; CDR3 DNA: TGTGCCAGCAACCTGATGGAGAGGGCCTACGAGCAGTACTTC
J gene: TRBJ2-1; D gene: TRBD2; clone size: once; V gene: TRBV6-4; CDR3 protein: CASSYSGLAGGPWGNEQFF; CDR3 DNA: TGTGCCAGCAGTTACTCGGGGTTAGCGGGAGGGCCGTGGGGGAATGAGCAGTTCTTC
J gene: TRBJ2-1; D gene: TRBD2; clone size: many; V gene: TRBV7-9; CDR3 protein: CASSHTPSGNNEQFF; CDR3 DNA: TGTGCCAGCAGCCACACGCCTAGCGGGAACAATGAGCAGTTCTTC
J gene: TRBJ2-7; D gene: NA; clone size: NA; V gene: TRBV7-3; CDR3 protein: CASSLKGQAPYEQYF; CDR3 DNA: TGTGCCAGCAGCTTAAAAGGCCAAGCCCCCTACGAGCAGTACTTC
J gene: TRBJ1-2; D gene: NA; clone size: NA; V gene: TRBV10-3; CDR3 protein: CAISYRDSDGYTF; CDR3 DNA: TGTGCCATCAGTTACAGGGATAGTGATGGCTACACCTTC
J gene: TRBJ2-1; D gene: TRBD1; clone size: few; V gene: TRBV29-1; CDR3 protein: CSVTDRDYNEQFF; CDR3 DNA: TGCAGCGTCACGGACAGGGATTACAATGAGCAGTTCTTC
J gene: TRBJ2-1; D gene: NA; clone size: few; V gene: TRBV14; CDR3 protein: CASSQDWGYNEQFF; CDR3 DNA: TGTGCCAGCAGCCAAGATTGGGGGTACAATGAGCAGTTCTTC
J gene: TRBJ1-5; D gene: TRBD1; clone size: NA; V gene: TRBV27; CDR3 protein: CASRQRQGSGNQPQHF; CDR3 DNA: TGTGCCAGCAGGCAAAGACAGGGCTCGGGCAATCAGCCCCAGCATTTT
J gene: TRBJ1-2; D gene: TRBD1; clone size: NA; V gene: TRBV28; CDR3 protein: CASSITGTGGHGYTF; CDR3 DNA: TGTGCCAGCAGTATTACCGGGACAGGGGGCCATGGCTACACCTTC
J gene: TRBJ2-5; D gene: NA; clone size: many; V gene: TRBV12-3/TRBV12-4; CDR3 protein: CASSFEGQHQETQYF; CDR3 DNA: TGTGCCAGCAGTTTCGAGGGGCAACACCAAGAGACCCAGTACTTC
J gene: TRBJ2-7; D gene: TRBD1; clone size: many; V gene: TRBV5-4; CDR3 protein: CASSLTGQNYEQYF; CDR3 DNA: TGTGCCAGCAGCCTGACGGGACAGAACTACGAGCAGTACTTC
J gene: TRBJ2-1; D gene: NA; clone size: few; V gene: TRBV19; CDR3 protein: CASSFLARALPHEQFF; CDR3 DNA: TGTGCCAGTAGTTTTCTAGCGCGGGCCCTGCCGCATGAGCAGTTCTTC
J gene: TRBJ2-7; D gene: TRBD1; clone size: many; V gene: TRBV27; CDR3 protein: CASSPNRGRGYEQYF; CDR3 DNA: TGTGCCAGCAGTCCAAACAGGGGGCGCGGGTACGAGCAGTACTTC
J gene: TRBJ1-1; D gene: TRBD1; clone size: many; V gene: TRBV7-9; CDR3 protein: CASSGLFGTGDTEAFF; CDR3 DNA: TGTGCCAGCAGCGGCTTATTCGGGACAGGGGACACTGAAGCTTTCTTT
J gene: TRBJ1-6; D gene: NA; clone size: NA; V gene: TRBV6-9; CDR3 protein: CASSYQGPLSSYNSPLHF; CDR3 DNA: TGTGCCAGCAGTTACCAAGGACCTCTGAGCTCCTATAATTCACCCCTCCACTTT
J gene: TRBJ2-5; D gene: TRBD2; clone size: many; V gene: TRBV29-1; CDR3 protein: CSVGPSGSKTQYF; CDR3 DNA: TGCAGCGTTGGGCCTAGCGGGAGTAAGACCCAGTACTTC
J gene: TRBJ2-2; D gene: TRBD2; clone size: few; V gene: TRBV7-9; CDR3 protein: CATPLLAVGAGELFF; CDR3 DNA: TGTGCCACCCCCCTACTAGCGGTCGGGGCCGGGGAGCTGTTTTTT
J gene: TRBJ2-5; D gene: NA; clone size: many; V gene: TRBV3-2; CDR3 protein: CASSKMKVLRQETQYF; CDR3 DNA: TGTGCCAGCAGCAAAATGAAGGTGTTACGGCAAGAGACCCAGTACTTC
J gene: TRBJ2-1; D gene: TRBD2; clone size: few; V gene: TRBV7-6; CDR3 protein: CASSLVAGGSHNEQFF; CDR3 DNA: TGTGCCAGCAGCTTAGTAGCGGGAGGGTCCCACAATGAGCAGTTCTTC
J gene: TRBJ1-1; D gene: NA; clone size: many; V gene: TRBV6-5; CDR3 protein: CASSSILVGNEAFF; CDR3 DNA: TGTGCCAGCAGTTCGATCCTCGTGGGGAATGAAGCTTTCTTT
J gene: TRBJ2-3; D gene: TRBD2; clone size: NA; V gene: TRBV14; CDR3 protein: CASSQELAALTDTQYF; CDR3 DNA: TGTGCCAGCAGCCAAGAACTAGCGGCCCTCACGGATACGCAGTATTTT
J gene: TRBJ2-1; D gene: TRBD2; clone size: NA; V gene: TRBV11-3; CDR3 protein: CASSLDGLAGADGEQFF; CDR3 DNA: TGTGCCAGCAGCTTAGATGGACTAGCGGGAGCTGACGGTGAGCAGTTCTTC
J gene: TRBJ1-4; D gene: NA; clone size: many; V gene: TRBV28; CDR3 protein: CASSSHEGGREKLFF; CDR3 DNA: TGTGCCAGCAGTTCCCATGAGGGAGGGCGAGAAAAACTGTTTTTT
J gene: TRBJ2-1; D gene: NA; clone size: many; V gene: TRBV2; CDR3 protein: CASSEQRRQSYNEQFF; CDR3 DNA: TGTGCCAGCAGTGAACAGCGGAGACAGTCCTACAATGAGCAGTTCTTC
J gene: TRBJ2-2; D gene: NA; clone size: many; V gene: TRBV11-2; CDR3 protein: CASTPDFTGELFF; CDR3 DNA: TGTGCCAGCACGCCGGACTTTACCGGGGAGCTGTTTTTT
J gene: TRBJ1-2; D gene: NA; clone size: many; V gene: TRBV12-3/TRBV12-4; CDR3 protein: CASSGESNGYTF; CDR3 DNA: TGTGCCAGCAGTGGTGAATCTAATGGCTACACCTTC
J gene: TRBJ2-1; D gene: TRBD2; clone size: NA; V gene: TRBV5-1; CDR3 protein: CASSLDGLVEFF; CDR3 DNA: TGCGCCAGCAGCTTGGACGGACTAGTTGAGTTCTTC
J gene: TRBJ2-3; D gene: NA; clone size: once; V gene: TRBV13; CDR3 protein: CASSFGELTDTQYF; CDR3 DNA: TGTGCCAGCAGCTTCGGAGAGCTCACAGATACGCAGTATTTT
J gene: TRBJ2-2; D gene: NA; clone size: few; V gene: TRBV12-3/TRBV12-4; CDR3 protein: CASTVAKFPNTGELFF; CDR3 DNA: TGTGCCAGCACGGTAGCTAAATTTCCGAACACCGGGGAGCTGTTTTTT
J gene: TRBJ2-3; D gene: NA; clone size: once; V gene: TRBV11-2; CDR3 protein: CASSPRRSGDTQYF; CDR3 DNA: TGTGCCAGCAGCCCGAGGCGGTCAGGAGATACGCAGTATTTT
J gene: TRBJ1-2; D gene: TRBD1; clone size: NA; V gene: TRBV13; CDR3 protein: CASSSSSPDRGINYGYTF; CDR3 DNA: TGTGCCAGCAGCTCCTCATCCCCCGACAGGGGAATTAACTATGGCTACACCTTC
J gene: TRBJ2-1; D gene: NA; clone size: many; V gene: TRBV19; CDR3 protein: CASSITRYNEQFF; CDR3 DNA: TGTGCCAGTAGTATAACTCGTTACAATGAGCAGTTCTTC
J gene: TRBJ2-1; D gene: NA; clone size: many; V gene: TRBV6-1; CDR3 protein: CASSAVAVSYNEQFF; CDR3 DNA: TGTGCCAGCAGCGCTGTAGCGGTGAGTTACAATGAGCAGTTCTTC
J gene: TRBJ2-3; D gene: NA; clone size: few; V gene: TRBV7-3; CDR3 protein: CASSSPLRADTQYF; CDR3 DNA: TGTGCCAGCAGCTCCCCTCTACGGGCAGATACGCAGTATTTT
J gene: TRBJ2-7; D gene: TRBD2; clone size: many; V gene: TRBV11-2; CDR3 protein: CASSRRQREWHEQYF; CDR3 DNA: TGTGCCAGCAGCCGCCGCCAGCGGGAGTGGCACGAGCAGTACTTC
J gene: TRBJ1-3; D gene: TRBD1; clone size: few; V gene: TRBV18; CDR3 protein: CASSSTGPSHSGNTIYF; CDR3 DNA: TGTGCCAGCTCATCGACAGGGCCTTCACACTCTGGAAACACCATATATTTT
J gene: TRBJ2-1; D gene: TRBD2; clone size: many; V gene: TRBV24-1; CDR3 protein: CATSDALAGVYNEQFF; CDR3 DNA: TGTGCCACCAGTGATGCACTAGCGGGAGTCTACAATGAGCAGTTCTTC
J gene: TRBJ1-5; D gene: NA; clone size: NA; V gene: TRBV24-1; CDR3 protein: CATGRGGNQPQHF; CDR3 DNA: TGTGCCACCGGGAGGGGAGGCAATCAGCCCCAGCATTTT
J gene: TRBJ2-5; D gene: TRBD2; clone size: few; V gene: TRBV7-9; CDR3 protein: CASSLGSLAGVEETQYF; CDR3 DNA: TGTGCCAGCAGCTTAGGTTCGCTAGCGGGAGTGGAAGAGACCCAGTACTTC
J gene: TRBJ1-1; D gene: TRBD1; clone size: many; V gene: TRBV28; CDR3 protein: CASSLAGGSTEAFF; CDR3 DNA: TGCGCCAGCAGCTTGGCAGGGGGGAGCACTGAAGCTTTCTTT
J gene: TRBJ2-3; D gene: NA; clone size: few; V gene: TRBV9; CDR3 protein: CASSPRTEPTDTQYF; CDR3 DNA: TGTGCCAGCAGCCCCCGGACCGAACCCACAGATACGCAGTATTTT
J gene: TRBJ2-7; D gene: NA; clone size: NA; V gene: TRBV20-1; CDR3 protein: CSARGYRVDEQYF; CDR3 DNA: TGCAGTGCTAGAGGGTACAGGGTTGACGAGCAGTACTTC
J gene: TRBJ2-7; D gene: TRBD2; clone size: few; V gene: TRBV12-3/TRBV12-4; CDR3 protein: CASRELAGGPVYEQYF; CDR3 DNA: TGTGCCAGCAGAGAACTAGCGGGAGGGCCAGTCTACGAGCAGTACTTC
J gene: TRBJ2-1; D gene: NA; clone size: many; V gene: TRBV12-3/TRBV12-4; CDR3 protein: CASSFNGPYNEQFF; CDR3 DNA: TGTGCCAGCAGTTTCAACGGGCCGTACAATGAGCAGTTCTTC
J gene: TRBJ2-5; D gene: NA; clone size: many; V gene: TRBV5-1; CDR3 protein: CASSLVRGETQYF; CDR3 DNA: TGTGCCAGCAGTTTAGTCAGGGGAGAGACCCAGTACTTC
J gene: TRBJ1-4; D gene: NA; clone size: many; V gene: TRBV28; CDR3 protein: CASGREKLFF; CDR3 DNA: TGTGCCAGCGGGCGGGAAAAACTGTTTTTT
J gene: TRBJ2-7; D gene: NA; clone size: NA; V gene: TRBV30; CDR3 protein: CAWSPGVIGSEQYF; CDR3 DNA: TGTGCCTGGAGCCCAGGGGTCATTGGTAGCGAGCAGTACTTC
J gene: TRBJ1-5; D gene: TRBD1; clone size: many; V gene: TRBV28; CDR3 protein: CASSLRQGSNQPQHF; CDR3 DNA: TGTGCCAGCAGTTTACGACAGGGCAGCAATCAGCCCCAGCATTTT
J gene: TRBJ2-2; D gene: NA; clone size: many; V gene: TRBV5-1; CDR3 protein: CASSVAVTGELFF; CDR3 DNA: TGCGCCAGCAGTGTAGCGGTCACCGGGGAGCTGTTTTTT
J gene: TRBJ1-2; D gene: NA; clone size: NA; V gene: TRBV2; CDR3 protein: CASSVRQSFPLYDYTF; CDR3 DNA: TGTGCCAGCAGTGTCCGACAGTCATTCCCTCTTTATGACTACACCTTC
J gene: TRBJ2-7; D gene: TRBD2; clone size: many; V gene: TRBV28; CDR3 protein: CASSGLSGRVYEQYF; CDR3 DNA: TGTGCCAGCAGTGGACTTAGCGGGAGGGTCTACGAGCAGTACTTC